The 9 T cell receptor beta chains below come from one sample, sequenced in a study of blood T cell repertoires in COVID-19. Clones were sequenced by immunoSEQ multiplex PCR, and TCRdb holds only the in-frame ones, with some missing. The sample lists roughly 120,000 clones, more than 60% seen once, with roughly 2.1% in the top ten. Material for sequencing was peripheral blood. These receptors were obtained from a man aged 70 or older with acute or convalescent COVID-19.

This chain uses TRBV27 with TRBJ1-5; the match to TRBD1 covers 11 bases. The CDR3 consists of 16 residues. V shed 6 bases and J 6 bases; nucleotides not matched to a gene: 10. CDR1 is MNHEY and CDR2 is SMNVEV in the germline V gene (reference sequence). As DNA, the CDR3 is TGTGCCAGCAGACTTAGTGGGGGACAGGGGGGTCAGCCCCAGCATTTT. It translates to CASRLSGGQGGQPQHF.

The rearrangement links TRBV3-1 (or the pseudogene TRBV3-2) to TRBJ1-1; D perhaps matches TRBD1 (5 bases). The germline V gene has CDR1 LGHDT and CDR2 YNNKEL (reference sequence). The CDR3 has 17 residues. The V end was cut by 2 bases, the J end by 1 base, with 17 bases between. The CDR3 loop reads CASSQSRSKGKNTEAFF. In nucleotides, the CDR3 is TGTGCCAGCAGCCAATCCAGGTCCAAGGGGAAGAACACTGAAGCTTTCTTT.

This clone has more than one count but fewer than ten. The chain carries TRBV7-9 and TRBJ1-4; TRBD1 is a possible D gene (6 bases). Per germline, CDR1 SEHNR and CDR2 FQNEAQ (reference sequence). V was pared by 1 base and J by 7 bases, with 13 bases between. CDR3 size: 15 residues. CDR3: CASSLGAGAREKLFF. In nucleotides, the CDR3 is TGTGCCAGCAGCTTAGGGGCGGGGGCGCGTGAAAAACTGTTTTTT.

The chain carries TRBV7-9 and TRBJ2-7, with D tentatively TRBD2 (5 bases). Trimming took 1 base from V and 0 from J, leaving 7 bases between them. CDR1 and CDR2 (germline): SEHNR, FQNEAQ (reference sequence). There are 14 residues in the CDR3. CDR3 DNA sequence: TGTGCCAGCAGCTTAGGGCTAGCCTCCTACGAGCAGTACTTC. Its translation: CASSLGLASYEQYF.

The rearrangement joins TRBV5-4 to TRBJ2-3; no definite D call. CDR1 and CDR2 from the germline V gene are SGHNT and YYREEE (reference sequence). The CDR3 has 17 amino acids. V lost 4 bases, J lost 0 bases, and 18 bases lay in between. The CDR3 here is CASSVLNAPTSTDTQYF. CDR3 nucleotide sequence: TGTGCCAGCAGCGTGTTGAACGCGCCTACTAGCACAGATACGCAGTATTTT. The entire variable domain, with the rest obtained from reference TRBV5-4 and TRBJ2-3, is as follows: ETGVTQSPTHLIKTRGQQVTLRCSSQSGHNTVSWYQQALGQGPQFIFQYYREEENGRGNFPPRFSGLQFPNYSSELNVNALELDDSALYLCASSVLNAPTSTDTQYFGPGTRLTVL.

The chain uses TRBV4-1 and TRBJ2-7; D not resolved. CDR1 is MGHRA, CDR2 YSYEKL, per germline. Trimming took 0 bases from V and 0 from J, leaving 12 bases between them. This CDR3 comprises 16 residues. This CDR3 reads CASSQDAQFISYEQYF. CDR3 DNA: TGCGCCAGCAGCCAAGATGCACAGTTTATCTCCTACGAGCAGTACTTC.

The rearrangement links TRBV6-6 to TRBJ1-2; 9 nucleotides match TRBD1. With 6 bases clipped from V and 4 bases from J, the junction kept 9 bases outside the gene matches. The CDR3 extends over 15 amino acids. CDR1 and CDR2 (germline): MNHNY, SVGAGI (reference sequence). As DNA, the CDR3 is TGTGCCAGCAGGGAAACGGGACAGGGAAGCTATGGCTACACCTTC. Translating gives CASRETGQGSYGYTF.

The genes are TRBV3-1 (or the pseudogene TRBV3-2) and TRBJ1-2, with 9 bases that match TRBD1. Trimming took 4 bases from V and 0 from J; bases not matched to a gene: 6. Germline V gives CDR1 LGHDT, CDR2 YNNKEL (reference sequence). This CDR3 is 16 amino acids long. CDR3 sequence reads: CASSPQTGGANYGYTF. As DNA, the CDR3 is TGTGCCAGCAGCCCTCAGACAGGGGGAGCTAACTATGGCTACACCTTC.

The rearrangement links TRBV9 to TRBJ1-1; the match to TRBD1 covers 12 bases. This CDR3 is built from 15 residues. Germline-derived CDR1 and CDR2 are SGDLS and YYNGEE. After removal of 4 bases from V and 1 base from J, the junction contained 2 bases not matched to a gene. This CDR3 reads CASSLGQGANTEAFF. The CDR3 region has the DNA TGTGCCAGCAGCTTGGGACAGGGGGCGAACACTGAAGCTTTCTTT.